This record looks at one T cell receptor beta chain sequence and its context. The sample belongs to a study of blood T cell repertoires in COVID-19. Study-wide background: T cells, B-cell-depleted T cells, or PBMCs supplied cDNA or gDNA.

The length of the CDR3 is 14 residues. V was pared by 4 bases and J by 5 bases, with 14 bases between. Germline V gives CDR1 SEHNR, CDR2 FQNEAQ (reference sequence). Participant ages covered roughly 18 to 89 years across 25 or so US areas. Donors were grouped by their self-reported clinical history. Authors' data handling: Amplification of reference gene primers provided the estimated nucleated cell counts. Some clones are missing from TCRdb's copy, which holds only in-frame ones; the method was immunoSEQ multiplex PCR. D and trimming were read from the DNA, whereas the V and J calls and clone size are those reported in that table. The repertoire includes about 350,000 clones, more than 70% of them detected once, and 5.3% sits in the top ten.

Material: PBMCs or T cells enriched from blood (not recorded which). The TCR sequence derives from a woman aged 30 to 39 who had recovered from COVID-19. The chain recombines TRBV7-9 with TRBJ1-2; maybe TRBD1 (5 bases). The CDR3: CASSSGGGGYGYTF. The DNA of the CDR3 is TGTGCCAGCAGCTCCGGAGGTGGGGGGTATGGCTACACCTTC.